The rows below give T cell receptor beta chains drawn from one sample of a study of shared clonotypes between healthy human individuals. Profiling relied on immunoSEQ multiplex PCR, and the TCRdb table lists in-frame clones only, not all of them. The table has about 1 million clones, about 74% seen once. What was sequenced was memory CD4+ T cells sorted from blood. These receptor sequences come from a man aged 18 to 29 in good health. Both conserved end residues are part of each CDR3. Size values are once, few and many counts, or a class for expanded clones, and some rows have none.

V	size	J	length	CDR3
TRBV6-1	few	TRBJ2-5	12	CASGRVQETQYF
TRBV6-1	-	TRBJ1-2	11	CASSSRVGYTF
TRBV9	-	TRBJ1-3	14	CASSVPGTGDTIYF
TRBV29-1	-	TRBJ2-7	11	CSVALAGEQYF
TRBV11-1	-	TRBJ2-2	17	CASSLAFQRSGTGELFF
TRBV5-6	-	TRBJ2-2	16	CASSSTGTGTTGELFF
TRBV6-5	-	TRBJ1-2	13	CASSTGPRRGYTF
TRBV2	-	TRBJ2-5	13	CASSLDTQETQYF
TRBV7-2	once	TRBJ1-3	15	CASSLGGQAGNTIYF
TRBV11-1	-	TRBJ2-5	17	CASSLLTGGSWVETQYF
TRBV6-1	-	TRBJ2-2	13	CASTQRRTGELFF
TRBV6-1	-	TRBJ2-7	20	CASSAQGVRVVRTTPSEQYF
TRBV6-6	once	TRBJ2-4	12	CASREAKNIQYF
TRBV28	once	TRBJ1-1	14	CASRGTGGGTEAFF
TRBV9	few	TRBJ1-1	15	CASSAEDRGRSEAFF
TRBV6-1	-	TRBJ2-5	14	CASSRTGYQETQYF
TRBV27	-	TRBJ1-2	21	CASSLYRAGGTRDRDGHGYTF
TRBV7-2	-	TRBJ2-7	16	CASSVGLAGGLRQQYF
TRBV19	once	TRBJ1-1	13	CASSIDRGLEAFF
TRBV5-1	-	TRBJ2-4	13	CASSPPSENIQYF